A single sample gave rise to the 20 T cell receptor beta chains below, sequenced in a study of regulatory T cells in long-lasting Graves disease. TCR beta libraries were built with iRepertoire HTBI primers and Arm-PCR of CDR3 regions. Via MiXCR, TCRdb re-called the multiplex PCR reads, giving one row per CDR3 protein. This sample has about 440,000 distinct CDR3 sequences; roughly 15% occur once, and the top ten carry about 10%. Time point of the sample: newly diagnosed GD, antithyroid drugs for less than 3 months. There was RNA extracted from PBMCs, and the TCR library was made from it. This same sample was also part of a study on T cells in Graves' hyperthyroidism and ophthalmopathy.

The sample in question was peripheral blood mononuclear cells (PBMCs), obtained at new diagnosis, from a patient treated with antithyroid drugs. These receptors originate from a woman aged 25 to 45 with Graves disease.

The chain has TRBV6-1 and TRBJ2-5, with TRBD2 matching over 11 bases. The CDR3 loop spans 16 amino acids. CDR1 and CDR2 from the germline V gene are MNHNS and SASEGT. Trimming at V came to 5 bases and at J to 1 base, leaving 6 bases not matched to a gene. CDR3 sequence (DNA): TGTGCCAGCAGTCGGACTAGCGGGTGGACCCAAGAGACCCAGTACTTC. This translates into CASSRTSGWTQETQYF.

This clonotype came up a few times. The DNA for the CDR3 is TGCAGTGCTGGTTCCCTCGGGACTAGCGGGAGAGGGGGGTATGAGCAGTTCTTC. Its translation is CSAGSLGTSGRGGYEQFF. The V and J genes are TRBV20-1 and TRBJ2-1; 14 bases map to TRBD2. The CDR3 spans 18 residues. The germline CDR1 and CDR2 sequences are DFQATT and SNEGSKA (reference sequence). Losses at the gene ends were 5 bases for V and 8 bases for J; bases not matched to a gene: 17.

Comments on this clonotype: This may be a read error, as it is one base from a much larger clone. The chain links TRBV30 to TRBJ2-3; D gene ambiguous. Trimming left V 2 bases short and J 7 bases short, with 10 bases between. Germline loops: CDR1 GTSNPN, CDR2 SVGIG (reference sequence). The CDR3 spans 12 residues. DNA of the CDR3: TGTGCCTGGAGTACTAAAACAAATACGCAGTATTTT. Protein sequence: CAWSTKTNTQYF.

V usage is TRBV19 and J usage is TRBJ2-3, with D tentatively TRBD1 (5 bases). The CDR3 consists of 15 residues. Germline V gene data show CDR1 as LNHDA and CDR2 as SQIVND (reference sequence). V dropped 10 bases and J dropped 3 bases, with 20 bases sitting between them. In DNA form, the CDR3 reads TGTGCCACCTGTGACATTGGCAGGGCGACAGATACGCAGTATTTT. It codes for CATCDIGRATDTQYF.

This clonotype was detected many times. The V gene is TRBV20-1, the J gene TRBJ2-3, with 9 bases matching TRBD2. This CDR3 comprises 15 residues. Germline V gives CDR1 DFQATT, CDR2 SNEGSKA (reference sequence). Germline trimming cut 4 bases from V and 0 bases from J; bases unmatched to any gene: 5. CDR3 coding DNA: TGCAGTGCTACCCGACTAGCGGAGAGCACAGATACGCAGTATTTT. Amino acids: CSATRLAESTDTQYF.

This clonotype was counted at least ten times. The CDR3 reads CASSYWVRNTEAFF. The CDR3, as DNA: TGTGCCAGCAGTTACTGGGTCAGGAACACTGAAGCTTTCTTT. The chain uses TRBV6-2 or TRBV6-3 and TRBJ1-1; D remains unclear. CDR1 is MNHEY and CDR2 is SVGEGT in the germline V gene. This CDR3 spans 14 amino acids. The V and J ends lost 1 base and 1 base respectively, with 7 bases between them.

The chain joins TRBV6-1 to TRBJ2-7; the D is unclear. V was shortened by 5 bases and J by 1 base, with 15 bases between the two germline ends. This CDR3 is 15 amino acids long. CDR1 is MNHNS, CDR2 SASEGT, per germline. The DNA of the CDR3 is TGTGCCAGCAGTCCCTATCTAGTTGGGTCCTACGAGCAGTACTTC. This gives the protein CASSPYLVGSYEQYF.

The chain's CDR3 is CASSLMAGLAGVNEQFF. For the CDR3, the DNA is TGTGCCAGCAGTTTGATGGCAGGACTAGCGGGGGTCAATGAGCAGTTCTTC. The chain employs TRBV27 and TRBJ2-1, with 13 bases identical to TRBD2. The CDR3 sequence is 17 residues long. The ends lost 3 bases at V and 6 bases at J; junction bases unmatched: 8. Germline V lookup: CDR1 MNHEY, CDR2 SMNVEV (reference sequence).

This clonotype was detected ten times or more. This chain joins TRBV11-2 and TRBJ2-7; D is perhaps TRBD2 (5 bases). The CDR3 totals 13 residues. CDR1 SGHAT and CDR2 FQNNGV come from the germline V gene. Trimming took off 5 bases at V and 7 bases at J, with 15 bases between the two ends. The CDR3 loop reads CASSTGSSGEQYF. CDR3 bases: TGTGCCAGCAGCACGGGGTCCTCGGGTGAGCAGTACTTC.

Turning to this clonotype: A much larger clone lies one base from this, so it may be a read error. V usage is TRBV6-5 and J usage is TRBJ2-1; 7 positions match TRBD2. V shed 0 bases, J shed 7 bases, and the junction held 12 bases outside the gene matches. Germline CDR1 reads MNHEY; CDR2 reads SVGAGI. This CDR3 is built from 17 residues. CDR3 in amino acids: CASSYSRTRGSMNEQFF. CDR3 DNA sequence: TGTGCCAGCAGTTACTCCAGGACTAGAGGGAGTATGAATGAGCAGTTCTTC.

This clonotype was counted at least ten times. The chain joins TRBV13 to TRBJ2-7, with 9 bases that match TRBD1. The CDR3 runs to 15 residues. Losses at the gene ends were 5 bases for V and 5 bases for J; bases not matched to a gene: 10. Germline V gene sequence: CDR1 PRHDT, CDR2 FYEKMQ (reference sequence). CDR3: CASSPAGTGYDEQYF. The CDR3 DNA sequence: TGTGCCAGCAGCCCTGCCGGGACAGGGTATGACGAGCAGTACTTC.

The chain recombines TRBV19 with TRBJ2-6, with D unresolved. V dropped 0 bases and J dropped 0 bases, with 9 bases sitting between them. Germline V gene data show CDR1 as LNHDA and CDR2 as SQIVND (reference sequence). CDR3 length: 17 amino acids. The CDR3 loop reads CASSIDFTVSGANVLTF. In DNA form, the CDR3 reads TGTGCCAGTAGTATAGATTTCACGGTCTCTGGGGCCAACGTCCTGACTTTC.

This clonotype has a handful of counts. The chain links TRBV28 to TRBJ2-2; 7 bases align to TRBD1. This CDR3 comprises 16 residues. Germline trimming cut 6 bases from V and 5 bases from J; bases unmatched to any gene: 12. The germline V gene encodes CDR1 MDHEN and CDR2 SYDVKM. The DNA of the CDR3 is TGTGCCAGCAGCGGAACTAGGGGGCGCGGTACCGGGGAGCTGTTTTTT. Translated, it gives CASSGTRGRGTGELFF.

The chain is built from TRBV4-1 and TRBJ2-1; a weak D match, TRBD2 (6 bases). Germline V gives CDR1 MGHRA, CDR2 YSYEKL. The CDR3 totals 15 residues. Trimming stripped 4 bases from V and 7 bases from J, with 17 bases between. CDR3 protein: CASSLAIAEFNEQFF. The CDR3 DNA reads as TGCGCCAGCAGCCTGGCAATAGCGGAGTTTAATGAGCAGTTCTTC.

At least ten counts were recorded for this clonotype. The chain employs TRBV18 and TRBJ2-5; no definite D call. Looked up from germline, CDR1 is KGHSH and CDR2 is LQKENI. The CDR3 is 16 residues long. Between the trimmed V and J ends, which lost 1 base and 2 bases, there was a span of 14 bases. CDR3 protein: CASSPLYVTDQETQYF. CDR3 nucleotides: TGTGCCAGCTCACCACTGTACGTCACAGATCAAGAGACCCAGTACTTC.

This clonotype has only one observation. The chain has TRBV29-1 and TRBJ1-1; 7 bases fit TRBD1. In germline, CDR1 is SQVTM, CDR2 ANQGSEA. There are 15 residues in the CDR3. With 3 bases clipped from V and 4 bases from J, the junction kept 11 bases outside the gene matches. The CDR3, as DNA: TGCAGCGTTGACCGAGGGGGCATGGGGGGCACTGAAGCTTTCTTT. Translation gives CSVDRGGMGGTEAFF.

The CDR3 reads CASTTQSTDTQYF. CDR3 DNA: TGTGCCAGCACGACACAGAGCACAGATACGCAGTATTTT. The chain combines TRBV6-2 or TRBV6-3 with TRBJ2-3, with D unclear. This CDR3 is 13 amino acids long. In germline, CDR1 is MNHEY, CDR2 SVGEGT. The V end was cut by 7 bases, the J end by 0 bases, with 8 bases between.

Of note for this clonotype: Being one base from a much bigger clone, this may be a read error. The chain combines TRBV7-8 with TRBJ2-5; possibly TRBD1 or TRBD2 for D (6 bases each). Germline-derived CDR1 and CDR2 are SGHVS and FQNEAQ. CDR3 size: 16 residues. With 8 bases removed from V and 0 bases from J, the gap between germline ends came to 19 bases. The CDR3 region is CASRFRGTGYQETQYF. Here the CDR3 DNA reads TGTGCCAGCCGTTTTAGGGGGACTGGGTACCAAGAGACCCAGTACTTC.

The chain combines TRBV6-1 with TRBJ2-1, with unresolved D. The CDR3 has 14 amino acids. V lost 1 base and J 8 bases, leaving 12 bases between the germline ends. The germline CDR1 and CDR2 sequences are MNHNS and SASEGT. DNA of the CDR3: TGTGCCAGCAGTGAAGATCCATTTTCCTATGAGCAGTTCTTC. Protein: CASSEDPFSYEQFF.

Remarks on this clonotype: Just one base apart from a much larger clone, this may be a read error. The rearrangement links TRBV6-1 to TRBJ2-1, with 10 positions matching TRBD2. The V gene's germline CDR1 is MNHNS and CDR2 SASEGT. The trim removed 6 bases at V and 8 bases at J, leaving 13 bases unmatched. The length of the CDR3 is 16 residues. The CDR3 region is CASSQPAGGPNYEQFF. CDR3 coding DNA: TGTGCCAGCAGCCAACCAGCGGGAGGGCCAAACTATGAGCAGTTCTTC.